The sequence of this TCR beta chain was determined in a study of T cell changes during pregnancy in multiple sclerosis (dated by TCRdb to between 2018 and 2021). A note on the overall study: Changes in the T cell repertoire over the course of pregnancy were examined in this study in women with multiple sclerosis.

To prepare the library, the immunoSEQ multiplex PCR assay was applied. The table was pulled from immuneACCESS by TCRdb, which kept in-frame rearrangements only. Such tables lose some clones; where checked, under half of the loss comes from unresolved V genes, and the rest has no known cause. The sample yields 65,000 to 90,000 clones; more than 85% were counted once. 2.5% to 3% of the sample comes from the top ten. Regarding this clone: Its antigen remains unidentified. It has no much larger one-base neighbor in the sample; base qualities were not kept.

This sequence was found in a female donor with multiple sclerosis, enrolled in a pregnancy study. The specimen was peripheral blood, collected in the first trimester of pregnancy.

At the DNA level, the sequence is TGTGCCAGCAGCCCGCGGGACGGTGAAGCTTTCTTT. Translation gives CASSPRDGEAFF. This receptor chain uses TRBV11-3 and TRBJ1-1, and TRBD1 may be the D gene, going by 5 matching bases. The CDR3 holds 12 amino acids from the cysteine to the phenylalanine. CDR3 DNA only is kept here, 36 bases in frame from base 1. The junction carries 11 bases between V and J, which are trimmed by 5 bases and 7 bases respectively. In the germline V gene, CDR1 corresponds to SGHNT and CDR2 to YENEEA.